This T cell receptor beta chain was profiled in a study of cytomegalovirus exposure and HLA in healthy donors. Findings and caveats of the study: The only immune exposure information that was available was CMV serostatus.

Germline CDR1 is MDHEN and CDR2 is SYDVKM. V was cut by 3 bases and J by 0 bases, with 9 bases left in between. This CDR3 spans 15 amino acids. On this clone itself: Its specificity is not known.

Amplification used 60 Vbeta primers and 13 Jbeta primers. Some clones are missing from TCRdb's copy, which holds only in-frame ones; the method was immunoSEQ multiplex PCR. The sample lists approximately 170,000 clones; over 70% were seen once. The rearrangement uses TRBV28 and TRBJ1-3; the D is unclear. The sequenced material came from PBMCs. The receptor was derived from a middle-aged man in good health and CMV-seropositive. The CDR3 region is CASSLTRDSGNTIYF. CDR3 DNA: TGTGCCAGCAGTTTGACACGGGACTCTGGAAACACCATATATTTT.